Below are 29 T cell receptor beta chains sequenced from a single sample in a study of blood T cell repertoires in COVID-19. The method was immunoSEQ multiplex PCR; TCRdb's version includes in-frame clones alone and lacks a portion of them. This sample yields 45,000 to 65,000 clones, of which 86% are seen a single time; over 3.5% belongs to the top ten. Sequencing was performed on peripheral blood. The receptor source for this set is an elderly man with active COVID-19.

The chain links TRBV6-2 or TRBV6-3 to TRBJ2-7; the D gene is possibly TRBD2 (6 bases). The germline V gene has CDR1 MNHEY and CDR2 SVGEGT. This CDR3 is 12 amino acids long. V lost 8 bases, J lost 7 bases, and 15 bases lay in between. Here the CDR3 reads CASAYSAGEQYF. The CDR3 region has the DNA TGTGCCAGCGCTTACTCTGCGGGAGAGCAGTACTTC.

This clone appeared a few times. The CDR3 reads CASSLVTGATEAFF. The CDR3 DNA sequence: TGTGCCAGCAGCTTAGTGACAGGCGCCACTGAAGCTTTCTTT. The gene calls are TRBV7-9 and TRBJ1-1, with a possible D match to TRBD1 (6 bases). V was shortened by 1 base and J by 4 bases, with 10 bases between the two germline ends. CDR1 and CDR2 (germline): SEHNR, FQNEAQ (reference sequence). This CDR3 is built from 14 residues.

In its sample, this clone was seen once. The rearrangement uses TRBV15 and TRBJ1-5, with D possibly being TRBD1 (5 bases). CDR1 and CDR2 from the germline V gene are LNHNV and YYDKDF (reference sequence). CDR3 length: 13 residues. Trimming removed 1 base at V and 15 bases at J, with 16 bases between. The CDR3 loop is CATSRGTGPRLHF. The CDR3 bases are TGTGCCACCAGCAGAGGAACAGGACCCCGCTTGCATTTT.

The rearrangement joins TRBV5-4 to TRBJ2-5; the D gene is possibly TRBD1 (6 bases). This CDR3 is 15 amino acids long. V gave up 0 bases and J gave up 2 bases, with 11 bases separating them. The germline V gene has CDR1 SGHNT and CDR2 YYREEE (reference sequence). The CDR3 loop is CASSLDGTPQETQYF. Written as DNA, the CDR3 is TGTGCCAGCAGCTTGGACGGGACACCTCAAGAGACCCAGTACTTC.

V and J are TRBV21-1 and TRBJ2-1; the table's D call TRBD2 went unverified against the DNA. TRBV21-1 is a listed pseudogene. The CDR3 length is 14 residues. The CDR3: CASSKATRGPSSFF. In nucleotides, the CDR3 is TGTGCCAGCAGCAAAGCGACTCGCGGGCCAAGCAGTTTCTTC.

The V gene is TRBV19, the J gene TRBJ1-5, with 9 nucleotides matching TRBD1. With V trimmed by 1 base and J by 6 bases, 4 bases remained unmatched. This CDR3 has 15 amino acids. Germline-derived CDR1 and CDR2 are LNHDA and SQIVND (reference sequence). CDR3 loop: CASSIGDRDTQPQHF. The CDR3 DNA is TGTGCCAGTAGTATAGGGGACAGGGATACTCAGCCCCAGCATTTT.

The chain recombines TRBV19 with TRBJ2-2; no firm D call. V lost 0 bases, J lost 6 bases, and 5 bases lay in between. This CDR3 is 13 amino acids long. CDR1 is LNHDA, CDR2 SQIVND, per germline (reference sequence). The CDR3 loop reads CASSIDRSGELFF. Written as DNA, the CDR3 is TGTGCCAGTAGTATAGACCGTTCCGGGGAGCTGTTTTTT.

This clone showed up just once. The rearrangement joins TRBV18 to TRBJ2-3, with 8 bases aligning to TRBD1. CDR1 is KGHSH, CDR2 LQKENI, per germline. The trim removed 3 bases at V and 6 bases at J, leaving 5 bases unmatched. This CDR3 region has 14 residues. The chain's CDR3 is CASSPPGGSDTQYF. CDR3 nucleotides: TGTGCCAGCTCACCGCCAGGGGGCTCGGATACGCAGTATTTT. The full variable domain, in which reference TRBV18 and TRBJ2-3 provide the parts outside the CDR3, is NAGVMQNPRHLVRRRGQEARLRCSPMKGHSHVYWYRQLPEEGLKFMVYLQKENIIDESGMPKERFSAEFPKEGPSILRIQQVVRGDSAAYFCASSPPGGSDTQYFGPGTRLTVL.

This clone was detected only once. V is TRBV9 and J is TRBJ1-2; 9 bases are a match to TRBD1. The J segment lost 4 bases and the V segment lost 0 bases, leaving 7 bases of the junction unmatched. The CDR3 is 16 amino acids. Germline V gene sequence: CDR1 SGDLS, CDR2 YYNGEE. CDR3 bases: TGTGCCAGCAGCGTAGGGGGCACAGGGGGCCTCTATGGCTACACCTTC. Protein product: CASSVGGTGGLYGYTF.

The chain employs TRBV28 and TRBJ1-3; D remains unclear. The germline V gene has CDR1 MDHEN and CDR2 SYDVKM. The CDR3 is 13 amino acids. Trimming shortened V by 4 bases and J by 1 base, and 5 bases separated the two germline ends. The CDR3 nucleotides are TGTGCCAGCAGTTCCGGGTCTGGAAACACCATATATTTT. Protein: CASSSGSGNTIYF.

This clone was observed once. The V and J genes are TRBV19 and TRBJ1-6, with 7 bases fitting TRBD1. V lost 7 bases, J lost 7 bases, and 10 bases stayed unmatched. The CDR3 has 15 amino acids. Germline loops: CDR1 LNHDA, CDR2 SQIVND (reference sequence). CDR3 amino acids: CASKVQGTENSPLHF. The CDR3, as DNA: TGTGCCAGTAAAGTCCAAGGGACAGAAAATTCACCCCTCCACTTT.

This chain links TRBV10-3 with TRBJ1-2; 7 bases map to TRBD1. The CDR3 has 14 residues. Germline V gene data show CDR1 as ENHRY and CDR2 as SYGVKD. The V segment lost 3 bases and the J segment 2 bases; nucleotides outside the gene matches: 3. CDR3 protein: CAISDPGQNYGYTF. In nucleotides, the CDR3 is TGTGCCATCAGTGATCCGGGACAGAACTATGGCTACACCTTC.

The V gene is TRBV19, the J gene TRBJ1-3; TRBD1 is a possible D gene (5 bases). The V end lost 6 bases, the J end lost 1 base, and 10 bases lay between the germline ends. In germline, CDR1 is LNHDA, CDR2 SQIVND (reference sequence). There are 14 residues in the CDR3. This chain's CDR3 is CASRQGVSGNTIYF. CDR3 DNA sequence: TGTGCCAGTAGGCAGGGCGTTTCTGGAAACACCATATATTTT.

This clone was seen just once. The V call is TRBV9, the J call TRBJ2-3; 9 bases fit TRBD2. Trimming cost V 4 bases and J 3 bases; bases outside gene matches: 3. CDR1 and CDR2 (germline): SGDLS, YYNGEE. The CDR3 loop spans 14 amino acids. The CDR3 protein is CASSPLAGTDTQYF. The CDR3 DNA reads TGTGCCAGCAGCCCTCTAGCGGGAACAGATACGCAGTATTTT.

This chain links TRBV6-6 with TRBJ2-3, with TRBD2 matching 10 bases. The CDR3 sequence is 16 residues long. V dropped 10 bases and J dropped 2; count of bases not matched to a gene: 12. From germline, CDR1 is MNHNY and CDR2 SVGAGI (reference sequence). The CDR3 nucleotides read TGTGCCATCTCTCTCGTAGCGGGAGGATTCACAGATACGCAGTATTTT. As protein: CAISLVAGGFTDTQYF.

The V and J genes are TRBV4-3 and TRBJ1-2, with D tentatively TRBD1 (5 bases). From germline, CDR1 is LGHNA and CDR2 YSLEER. V was clipped by 4 bases and J by 5 bases, with 20 bases between them. The CDR3 length is 16 residues. The CDR3 sequence: CASSPSVGGFVYGYTF. The CDR3 DNA sequence: TGCGCCAGCAGCCCCTCCGTCGGGGGTTTTGTTTATGGCTACACCTTC.

The chain carries TRBV7-2 and TRBJ2-3, with TRBD2 identical over 11 bases. The CDR3 runs 16 residues. The V and J ends lost 0 bases and 6 bases, in that order; junction bases with no gene match: 5. Germline V lookup: CDR1 SGHTA, CDR2 FQGNSA. CDR3 sequence (DNA): TGTGCCAGCAGCTTAGCGCGACTAGCGGGAACCGATACGCAGTATTTT. Encoded protein: CASSLARLAGTDTQYF.

About this clone itself: Distinct nucleotide sequences in the sample also encode this CDR3. The rearrangement links TRBV4-3 to TRBJ1-5; 9 bases line up with TRBD1. Germline trimming cut 4 bases from V and 3 bases from J; bases unmatched to any gene: 10. The CDR3 has 17 residues. Per germline, CDR1 LGHNA and CDR2 YSLEER. Written as DNA, the CDR3 is TGCGCCAGCAGCCTACACTTTGACAGGGGGGACAATCAGCCCCAGCATTTT. As protein: CASSLHFDRGDNQPQHF.

The chain uses TRBV28 and TRBJ1-2, with 8 positions matching TRBD1. The germline V gene encodes CDR1 MDHEN and CDR2 SYDVKM. This CDR3 comprises 16 residues. The trim removed 3 bases at V and 6 bases at J, leaving 12 bases unmatched. Written as DNA, the CDR3 is TGTGCCAGCAGTTTTTTGGGGCAGGGGGCTAGGGATGGCTACACCTTC. It specifies CASSFLGQGARDGYTF.

The gene calls are TRBV7-8 and TRBJ2-2; D not resolved. The CDR3 covers 14 residues. Germline-derived CDR1 and CDR2 are SGHVS and FQNEAQ. V was cut by 2 bases and J by 9 bases, with 13 bases left in between. CDR3 sequence (DNA): TGTGCCAGCAGCTTAATGGCATCCTCGCGGGAGCTGTTTTTT. It specifies CASSLMASSRELFF. Full variable domain (rest looked up from reference TRBV7-8 and TRBJ2-2): GAGVSQSPRYKVAKRGQDVALRCDPISGHVSLFWYQQALGQGPEFLTYFQNEAQLDKSGLPSDRFFAERPEGSVSTLKIQRTQQEDSAVYLCASSLMASSRELFFGEGSRLTVL.

This sequence joins TRBV28 and TRBJ1-2; TRBD1 agrees at 11 bases. Germline V gene lookup returns CDR1 MDHEN and CDR2 SYDVKM. CDR3 length equals 15 residues. Germline trimming cut 5 bases from V and 8 bases from J; bases unmatched to any gene: 10. DNA for the CDR3: TGTGCCAGCAGTCCGGCGGACAGGGGGCCATCAGGCTACACCTTC. Translating gives CASSPADRGPSGYTF.

The chain is built from TRBV5-6 and TRBJ1-1, with D perhaps TRBD1 (6 bases). The CDR3 is 14 amino acids. Germline loops: CDR1 SGHDT, CDR2 YYEEEE. V lost 4 bases to trimming and J lost 5 bases, with 15 bases between them. CDR3 protein: CASSGVGGQTEAFF. In DNA, the CDR3 is TGTGCCAGCAGCGGGGTCGGGGGGCAAACTGAAGCTTTCTTT.

CDR3 sequence (DNA): TGTGCCAGCAGTCAAACCGACTACTACGAGCAGTACTTC. Its protein is CASSQTDYYEQYF. The chain has TRBV6-5 and TRBJ2-7, with D tentatively TRBD2 (5 bases). Trimming took off 5 bases at V and 3 bases at J, with 11 bases between the two ends. The length of the CDR3 is 13 residues. CDR1 is MNHEY, CDR2 SVGAGI, per germline.

This chain uses TRBV6-1 with TRBJ2-7, with 8 bases matching TRBD1. After removal of 3 bases from V and 4 bases from J, the junction contained 2 bases not matched to a gene. Germline V gene data show CDR1 as MNHNS and CDR2 as SASEGT. CDR3 length: 13 residues. This chain's CDR3 is CASSDHRGYEQYF. The CDR3 DNA sequence: TGTGCCAGCAGTGATCACAGGGGGTACGAGCAGTACTTC.

This chain joins TRBV7-2 and TRBJ1-1, with D unclear. The germline V gene encodes CDR1 SGHTA and CDR2 FQGNSA. The CDR3 sequence is 15 residues long. V was trimmed by 2 bases and J by 2 bases, leaving 12 bases between them. Here the CDR3 reads CASSLSLAGNTEAFF. The CDR3 bases are TGTGCCAGCAGCTTAAGTCTTGCAGGAAACACTGAAGCTTTCTTT. The entire variable domain, with the rest obtained from reference TRBV7-2 and TRBJ1-1, is as follows: GAGVSQSPSNKVTEKGKDVELRCDPISGHTALYWYRQSLGQGLEFLIYFQGNSAPDKSGLPSDRFSAERTGGSVSTLTIQRTQQEDSAVYLCASSLSLAGNTEAFFGQGTRLTVV.

The CDR3 bases are TGTGCCAGCTCACTCGGGACAGGGAATTCTGGGGCCAACGTCCTGACTTTC. Amino acid sequence: CASSLGTGNSGANVLTF. This sequence joins TRBV18 and TRBJ2-6, with TRBD1 matching over 9 bases. Germline V gives CDR1 KGHSH, CDR2 LQKENI. The trim removed 4 bases at V and 1 base at J, leaving 5 bases unmatched. The CDR3 runs to 17 residues.

The gene calls are TRBV5-4 and TRBJ1-2, with D possibly being TRBD1 (5 bases). The CDR3 sequence is 13 residues long. Trimming took 0 bases from V and 3 from J, leaving 6 bases between them. The V gene's germline CDR1 is SGHNT and CDR2 YYREEE (reference sequence). As DNA, the CDR3 is TGTGCCAGCAGCTTGGAGACAGACTATGGCTACACCTTC. This gives the protein CASSLETDYGYTF.

This sequence joins TRBV27 and TRBJ1-2, with 7 bases lining up with TRBD1. This CDR3 region has 13 residues. V trimming: 2 bases; J trimming: 4 bases; junction bases outside the gene matches: 1. CDR1 is MNHEY and CDR2 is SMNVEV in the germline V gene (reference sequence). The CDR3 here is CASSLDRAYGYTF. The CDR3 nucleotides are TGTGCCAGCAGTTTAGACAGGGCCTATGGCTACACCTTC.

This clone was detected a few times. The gene calls are TRBV7-2 and TRBJ2-7; 10 bases agree with TRBD2. The junction had 6 bases not matched to a gene; V was cut back by 8 bases and J by 2 bases. CDR3 length: 14 amino acids. Germline V gene sequence: CDR1 SGHTA, CDR2 FQGNSA. CDR3 protein: CASSLTSGAYEQYF. CDR3 DNA sequence: TGTGCCAGCTCCCTTACTAGCGGGGCCTACGAGCAGTACTTC.